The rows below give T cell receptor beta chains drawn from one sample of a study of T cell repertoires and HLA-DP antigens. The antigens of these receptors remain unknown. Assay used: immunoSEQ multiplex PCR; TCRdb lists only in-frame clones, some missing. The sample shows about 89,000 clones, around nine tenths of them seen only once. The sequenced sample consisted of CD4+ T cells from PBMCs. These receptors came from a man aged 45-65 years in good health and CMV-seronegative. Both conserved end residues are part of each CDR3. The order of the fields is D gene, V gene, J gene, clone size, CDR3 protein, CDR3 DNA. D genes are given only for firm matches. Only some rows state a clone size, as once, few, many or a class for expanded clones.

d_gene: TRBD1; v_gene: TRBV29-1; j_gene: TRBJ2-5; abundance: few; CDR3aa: CSGDRGETQYF; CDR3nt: TGCAGCGGGGACAGGGGGGAGACCCAGTACTTC
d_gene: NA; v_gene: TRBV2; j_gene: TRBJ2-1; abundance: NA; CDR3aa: CASRQGGKNEQFF; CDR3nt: TGTGCCAGCCGACAGGGAGGGAAGAATGAGCAGTTCTTC
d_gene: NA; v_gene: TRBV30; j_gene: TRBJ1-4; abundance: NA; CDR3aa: CAWGNRVGEKLFF; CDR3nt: TGTGCCTGGGGGAACAGGGTGGGCGAAAAACTGTTTTTT
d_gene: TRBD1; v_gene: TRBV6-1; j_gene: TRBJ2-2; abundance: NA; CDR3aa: CASREQGMVTGELFF; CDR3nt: TGTGCCAGCAGGGAACAGGGGATGGTCACCGGGGAGCTGTTTTTT
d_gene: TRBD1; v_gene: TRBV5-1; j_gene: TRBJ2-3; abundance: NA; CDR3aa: CASSFTGVSTDTQYF; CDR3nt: TGCGCCAGCAGCTTCACAGGGGTTAGCACAGATACGCAGTATTTT
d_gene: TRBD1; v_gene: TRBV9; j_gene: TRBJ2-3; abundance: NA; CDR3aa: CASSRRTGDTDTQYF; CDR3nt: TGTGCCAGCAGCCGCCGGACAGGGGACACAGATACGCAGTATTTT
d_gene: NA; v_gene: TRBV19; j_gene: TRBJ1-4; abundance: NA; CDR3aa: CASSLKGAEKLFF; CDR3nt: TGTGCCAGTAGTCTAAAAGGGGCTGAAAAACTGTTTTTT
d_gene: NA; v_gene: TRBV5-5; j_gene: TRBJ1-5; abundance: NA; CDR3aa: CASSLDLNQPQHF; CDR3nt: TGTGCCAGCAGCCTGGACTTAAATCAGCCCCAGCATTTT
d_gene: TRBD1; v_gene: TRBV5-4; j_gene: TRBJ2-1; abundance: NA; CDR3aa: CASSLDRGSYNEQFF; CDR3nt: TGTGCCAGCAGCTTGGACAGGGGCTCCTACAATGAGCAGTTCTTC
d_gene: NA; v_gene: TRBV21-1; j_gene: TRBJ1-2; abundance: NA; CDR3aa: CASSRWTGDYGYTF; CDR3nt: TGTGCCAGCAGCAGGTGGACAGGGGACTATGGCTACACCTTC
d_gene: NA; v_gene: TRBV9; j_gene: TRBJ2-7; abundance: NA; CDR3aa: CASSSGQSFGEQYF; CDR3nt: TGTGCCAGCAGTTCAGGACAGTCATTCGGCGAGCAGTACTTC
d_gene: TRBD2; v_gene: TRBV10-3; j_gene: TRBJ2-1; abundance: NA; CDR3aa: CAISDAPGLAGPGEQFF; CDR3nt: TGTGCCATCAGTGACGCTCCGGGACTAGCGGGGCCGGGGGAGCAGTTCTTC
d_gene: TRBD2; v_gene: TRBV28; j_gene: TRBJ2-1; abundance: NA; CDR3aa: CASSLGVAGGQFF; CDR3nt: TGTGCCAGCAGTTTAGGGGTAGCGGGAGGGCAGTTCTTC
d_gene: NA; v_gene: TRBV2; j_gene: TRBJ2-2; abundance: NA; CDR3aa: CASSVETGELFF; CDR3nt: TGTGCCAGCAGTGTCGAGACAGGGGAGCTGTTTTTT
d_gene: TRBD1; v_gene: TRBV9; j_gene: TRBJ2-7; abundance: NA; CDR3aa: CASSVGQGADEQYF; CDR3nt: TGTGCCAGCAGCGTAGGGCAGGGGGCGGACGAGCAGTACTTC
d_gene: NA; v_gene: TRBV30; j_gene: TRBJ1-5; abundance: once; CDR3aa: CAWNRAHNQPQHF; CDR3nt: TGTGCCTGGAACCGTGCCCACAATCAGCCCCAGCATTTT
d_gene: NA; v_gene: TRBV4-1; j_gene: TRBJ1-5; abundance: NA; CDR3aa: CASSQEGVQPQHF; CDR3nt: TGCGCCAGCAGCCAAGAGGGGGTTCAGCCCCAGCATTTT
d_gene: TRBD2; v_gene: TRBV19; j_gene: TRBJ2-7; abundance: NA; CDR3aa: CASSLGRTCEQYF; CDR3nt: TGTGCCAGTAGTCTCGGGAGGACCTGCGAGCAGTACTTC
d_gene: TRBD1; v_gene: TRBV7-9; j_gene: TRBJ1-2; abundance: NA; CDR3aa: CASRPNRGGGYTF; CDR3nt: TGTGCCAGCAGGCCAAACAGGGGAGGAGGCTACACCTTC
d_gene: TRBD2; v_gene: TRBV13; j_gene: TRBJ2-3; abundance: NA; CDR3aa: CASSYGLAGGLGTDTQYF; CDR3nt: TGTGCCAGCAGCTACGGACTAGCGGGGGGGTTGGGTACAGATACGCAGTATTTT
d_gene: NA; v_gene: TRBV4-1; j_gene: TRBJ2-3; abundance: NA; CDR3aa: CASSQPRGTIDTQYF; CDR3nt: TGCGCCAGCAGCCAGCCCCGTGGGACAATCGATACGCAGTATTTT
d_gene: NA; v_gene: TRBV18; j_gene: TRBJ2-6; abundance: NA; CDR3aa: CASSPGVSSGANVLTF; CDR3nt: TGTGCCAGCTCACCTGGGGTCAGCTCTGGGGCCAACGTCCTGACTTTC